These 11 T cell receptor beta chains came from one sample sequenced in a study of regulatory T cells in long-lasting Graves disease. As for time point: newly diagnosed GD, antithyroid drugs for less than 3 months. PBMC-derived RNA was used for the TCR library. The TCR beta library used iRepertoire HTBI primers with Arm-PCR amplification of CDR3. TCRdb passed the multiplex PCR reads through MiXCR, listing each CDR3 protein once. The sample yields around 400,000 distinct CDR3 sequences, about 14% seen once. This specimen consisted of peripheral blood mononuclear cells (PBMCs), obtained at new diagnosis, from a patient treated with antithyroid drugs. The source of these receptors is a female donor with Graves disease.

This clonotype was counted only a few times. A single base separates this from a much larger clone, so it may be a read error. CDR3 coding DNA: TGTGCCAGCAGTCTCACCGGACTAGCGGGAGCGAACAGCTTCACAGATACGCAGTATTTT. The encoded protein is CASSLTGLAGANSFTDTQYF. This chain links TRBV28 with TRBJ2-3; 13 bases map to TRBD2. The germline V gene encodes CDR1 MDHEN and CDR2 SYDVKM. The CDR3 spans 20 residues. J gave up 2 bases and V 5 bases, and 16 bases lay outside the gene matches.

The sample holds a few counts of this clonotype. The chain employs TRBV5-4 and TRBJ2-1; D ambiguous. The CDR3 runs 14 residues. Germline CDR1 is SGHNT and CDR2 is YYREEE (reference sequence). Between the trimmed V and J ends, which lost 0 bases and 6 bases, there was a span of 10 bases. CDR3 nucleotide sequence: TGTGCCAGCAGCTTGGCCGCGGCCGGCAATGAGCAGTTCTTC. Translated: CASSLAAAGNEQFF.

Many counts were recorded for this clonotype. The chain combines TRBV6-1 with TRBJ2-7, with 7 bases identical to TRBD2. Germline loops: CDR1 MNHNS, CDR2 SASEGT. The CDR3 consists of 13 residues. V shed 6 bases, J shed 4 bases, and the junction held 6 bases outside the gene matches. CDR3 bases: TGTGCCAGCAGAGCGGGGCGCGGGTACGAGCAGTACTTC. It yields the protein CASRAGRGYEQYF.

Details on this clonotype: At one of its ends the junction is not consistent with the germline gene, which may arise from a read error. V is TRBV6-1 and J is TRBJ2-1; 9 nucleotides match TRBD2. Germline V lookup: CDR1 MNHNS, CDR2 SASEGT. The CDR3 consists of 15 residues. CDR3 region: CASRERLAGNNEQFF. As DNA, the CDR3 is TGCGCCAGCAGAGAACGGCTAGCGGGAAACAATGAGCAGTTCTTC.

This clonotype was observed a few times. The rearrangement links TRBV7-9 to TRBJ1-2; tentatively, D is TRBD1 (5 bases). The CDR3 totals 14 residues. Trimming stripped 5 bases from V and 4 bases from J, with 14 bases between. Germline lookup yields CDR1 SEHNR and CDR2 FQNEAQ (reference sequence). The CDR3 here is CASSPDSRSYGYTF. The CDR3 coding sequence is TGTGCCAGCAGCCCAGACAGTAGAAGCTATGGCTACACCTTC.

This clonotype occurred many times. The chain carries TRBV2 and TRBJ1-4; 7 nucleotides line up with TRBD1. Trimming at V came to 2 bases and at J to 5 bases, leaving 8 bases not matched to a gene. Germline V lookup: CDR1 SNHLY, CDR2 FYNNEI. The CDR3 contains 16 residues. DNA for the CDR3: TGTGCCAGCAGTGAACTGTCAGGGGGGTCGAATGAAAAACTGTTTTTT. It specifies CASSELSGGSNEKLFF.

The chain uses TRBV20-1 and TRBJ2-7, with D possibly being TRBD2 (5 bases). V shed 5 bases and J shed 0 bases, with 14 bases lying between them. This CDR3 comprises 14 residues. In germline, CDR1 is DFQATT, CDR2 SNEGSKA (reference sequence). The CDR3 sequence is CSAHPGLSSYEQYF. DNA of the CDR3: TGCAGTGCTCACCCCGGACTCAGCTCCTACGAGCAGTACTTC.

This clonotype appeared many times. The rearrangement joins TRBV6-2 or TRBV6-3 to TRBJ2-1, with a tentative D call TRBD2 (5 bases). V was cut by 6 bases and J by 8 bases, with 11 bases left in between. Per germline, CDR1 MNHEY and CDR2 SVGEGT. CDR3 size: 12 residues. In nucleotides, the CDR3 is TGTGCCAGCAGCCCCGGGGTGGATGAGCAGTTCTTC. Its protein product is CASSPGVDEQFF.

This clonotype was recorded at least ten times. The chain uses TRBV12-5 and TRBJ2-3; 14 nucleotides line up with TRBD2. This CDR3 spans 16 amino acids. Germline lookup yields CDR1 LGHNT and CDR2 FRNRAP. V dropped 5 bases and J dropped 4; count of bases not matched to a gene: 5. This CDR3 reads CASGQTSGRAPDTQYF. The CDR3 DNA follows: TGTGCTAGTGGTCAGACTAGCGGGAGGGCCCCAGATACGCAGTATTTT.

The chain links TRBV6-2 or TRBV6-3 to TRBJ1-2; no clear D. CDR3 length: 12 amino acids. V lost 11 bases and J lost 6, with 16 bases in between. Per the germline V gene, CDR1 is MNHEY and CDR2 is SVGEGT. The CDR3 region has the DNA TGTGCCGGCGGCTCCAGGTTAAATGGCTACACCTTC. It specifies CAGGSRLNGYTF.

This clonotype was seen at least ten times. The chain uses TRBV2 and TRBJ2-5; D is undetermined. Looked up from germline, CDR1 is SNHLY and CDR2 is FYNNEI. Trimming took off 2 bases at V and 6 bases at J, with 1 base between the two ends. There are 10 residues in the CDR3. The CDR3 loop reads CASSEKTQYF. As DNA, the CDR3 is TGTGCCAGCAGTGAAAAGACCCAGTACTTC.